Listed here is a single T cell receptor (beta chain). The CDR3 contains 16 residues. V was shortened by 4 bases and J by 7 bases, with 20 bases between the two germline ends. Participants in the exposed group had met a COVID-19 case in the 2 weeks before joining the study. The assay was immunoSEQ multiplex PCR, and TCRdb's table has in-frame clones only and misses some. There are more than 350,000 clones in the sample; 70% to 90% occur only once, and approximately 1.5% lies in the top ten. The sample belongs to a study of blood T cell repertoires in COVID-19. Study overall: T cells, B-cell-depleted T cells, or PBMCs provided the cDNA or gDNA that served as material.

The genes are TRBV23-1 and TRBJ1-5; D is perhaps TRBD1 (6 bases). TRBV23-1 is marked as an open reading frame, function uncertain. The receptor was isolated from a woman between 18 and 29 years old who had been exposed to COVID-19. Material: PBMCs or T cells enriched from blood (not recorded which). The CDR3 region is CASSPFATGPWQPQHF. The DNA of the CDR3 is TGCGCCAGCAGTCCCTTCGCGACAGGCCCCTGGCAGCCCCAGCATTTT.